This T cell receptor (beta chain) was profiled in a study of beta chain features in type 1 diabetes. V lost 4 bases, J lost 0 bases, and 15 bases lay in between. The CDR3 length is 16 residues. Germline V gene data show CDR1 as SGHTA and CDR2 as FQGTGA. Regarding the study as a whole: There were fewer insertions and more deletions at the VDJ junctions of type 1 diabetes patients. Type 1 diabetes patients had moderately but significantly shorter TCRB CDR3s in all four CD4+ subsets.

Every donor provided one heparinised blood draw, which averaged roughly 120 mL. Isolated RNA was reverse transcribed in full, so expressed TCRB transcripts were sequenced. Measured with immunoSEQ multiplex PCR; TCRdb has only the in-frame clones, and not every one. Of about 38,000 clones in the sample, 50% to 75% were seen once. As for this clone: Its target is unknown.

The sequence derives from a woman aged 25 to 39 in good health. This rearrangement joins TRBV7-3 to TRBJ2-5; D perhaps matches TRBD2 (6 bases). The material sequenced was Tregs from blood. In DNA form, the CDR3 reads TGTGCCAGCAGCTCTAGGGACTTCACGTACCAAGAGACCCAGTACTTC. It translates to CASSSRDFTYQETQYF. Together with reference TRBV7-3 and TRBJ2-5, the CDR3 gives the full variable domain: GAGVSQTPSNKVTEKGKYVELRCDPISGHTALYWYRQSLGQGPEFLIYFQGTGAADDSGLPNDRFFAVRPEGSVSTLKIQRTERGDSAVYLCASSSRDFTYQETQYFGPGTRLLVL.